What follows is one TCR beta chain and its context. The antigen is unknown. The data were taken from a study of T cells after posttransplantation cyclophosphamide. CDR3 size: 14 residues. V lost 4 bases to trimming and J lost 4 bases; unmatched junction nucleotides: 3. Germline loops: CDR1 MRHNA, CDR2 SNTAGT. This related bone marrow graft donor gave peripheral blood on the day of marrow donation. Whole-study results and caveats: Recipient CMV seropositivity and CMV reactivation strongly tracked TRB clonality. TRB overlap between skin or GI tissue T cells and blood was limited.

Sequencing was performed with immunoSEQ multiplex PCR; in TCRdb, only in-frame clones are kept and a portion is missing. The repertoire has fewer than 60,000 clones, 90% to 95% of them found once; the top ten carry roughly 3.1%. V gene TRBV6-4 combines with J gene TRBJ2-1, with 8 nucleotides matching TRBD1. This TCR derives from a woman in her twenties or thirties in good health and a related stem cell transplant donor. The sample was PBMCs. CDR3 nucleotides: TGTGCCAGCAGTGCCGGGACAGGTTACAATGAGCAGTTCTTC. It codes for CASSAGTGYNEQFF.